This T cell receptor (beta chain) was sequenced during a study of blood T cell repertoires in COVID-19. Overall study: The cDNA or gDNA used as material had been derived from T cells, B-cell-depleted T cells, or PBMCs.

Methods used by the authors: Nucleated cell number was recorded as an estimate derived from reference gene primer amplification. The method was immunoSEQ multiplex PCR; TCRdb's version includes in-frame clones alone and lacks a portion of them. That table is the source of V, J and clone size, and D and trimming were worked out from the DNA. The sample has roughly 100,000 clones; 75% to 90% are singletons. The CDR3 has 16 amino acids. Germline V gene lookup returns CDR1 MGHRA and CDR2 YSYEKL. V lost 1 base to trimming and J lost 6 bases, with 16 bases between them. This clone appeared a few times. The receptor was isolated from a woman of 80 years or more with active or convalescent COVID-19. Sequenced sample: peripheral blood. The V call is TRBV4-1, the J call TRBJ1-5; D is uncertain. CDR3 in amino acids: CASSQGPGREIQPQHF. Written as DNA, the CDR3 is TGCGCCAGCAGCCAAGGCCCCGGGAGGGAAATTCAGCCCCAGCATTTT.